The rows below give T cell receptor beta chains drawn from one sample of a study of shared clonotypes between healthy human individuals. Repertoires were generated with immunoSEQ multiplex PCR, while TCRdb's copy carries only in-frame clones and drops some. The data contain 2 million to 3 million clones, 90% to 95% of them singletons. Sequencing was performed on naive CD4+ T cells from PBMCs. These receptor sequences come from a man aged 18 to 30 in good health. Some clones in this sample may be carry-over from other donors' samples. Each CDR3 is given with its conserved first and last residue. Fields, in order: D gene, V gene, clone size, J gene, CDR3 protein, CDR3 DNA. The D gene is left open where the match is weak. Rows may omit the clone size; those that give it use once, few, many or a size class.

-,TRBV11-2,-,TRBJ2-3,CASSPRGGDPTDTQYF,TGTGCCAGCAGCCCCCGGGGCGGGGACCCCACAGATACGCAGTATTTT
-,TRBV28,-,TRBJ1-1,CASSSPAATEAFF,TGTGCCAGCAGTTCCCCAGCAGCCACTGAAGCTTTCTTT
-,TRBV6-5,-,TRBJ2-7,CASSYRQGESYEQYF,TGTGCCAGCAGTTACCGGCAGGGCGAGTCCTACGAGCAGTACTTC
-,TRBV7-2,-,TRBJ2-3,CASSLRSQTDTQYF,TGTGCCAGCAGCTTACGGTCACAGACAGATACGCAGTATTTT
-,TRBV6-5,once,TRBJ1-1,CASSYVVGGDPTEAFF,TGTGCCAGCAGTTATGTGGTTGGAGGGGACCCCACTGAAGCTTTCTTT
-,TRBV25-1,-,TRBJ2-1,CASSETLRGPKTFF,TGTGCCAGCAGTGAAACCCTCCGAGGCCCGAAGACGTTCTTC
TRBD1,TRBV28,-,TRBJ1-2,CASSLKDRGRPGYTF,TGTGCCAGCAGTTTAAAGGACAGGGGGCGTCCTGGCTACACCTTC
-,TRBV7-3,-,TRBJ1-6,CASSRERGGNSPLHF,TGTGCCAGCAGCCGTGAGAGGGGAGGGAATTCACCCCTCCACTTT
TRBD1,TRBV9,-,TRBJ1-1,CASSRQGLNTEAFF,TGTGCCAGCAGCCGACAGGGCCTGAACACTGAAGCTTTCTTT
-,TRBV5-6,-,TRBJ2-2,CASSRGRLSNTGELFF,TGTGCCAGCAGCAGGGGGAGACTTAGTAACACCGGGGAGCTGTTTTTT
-,TRBV18,once,TRBJ1-2,CASSPGQGLNYGYTF,TGTGCCAGCTCACCCGGGCAGGGGCTTAACTATGGCTACACCTTC
-,TRBV6-5,once,TRBJ1-3,CATSPLTGNTIYF,TGTGCCACCTCGCCCCTCACAGGAAACACCATATATTTT
-,TRBV6-5,-,TRBJ2-7,CASRTSGTSTYEQYF,TGTGCCAGCCGAACATCCGGGACGTCCACCTACGAGCAGTACTTC
TRBD2,TRBV5-1,once,TRBJ2-3,CASSFAGGTDTQYF,TGCGCCAGCAGCTTCGCGGGAGGTACAGATACGCAGTATTTT
-,TRBV11-2,-,TRBJ2-2,CASTSIRDFSPGELFF,TGTGCCAGCACTTCAATCCGGGACTTTAGCCCCGGGGAGCTGTTTTTT
-,TRBV2,-,TRBJ2-3,CASSETRQAPPQYF,TGTGCCAGCAGTGAGACTAGACAGGCTCCTCCGCAGTATTTT
-,TRBV5-1,-,TRBJ2-3,CASSLEVERDTQYF,TGCGCCAGCAGCTTGGAGGTTGAGAGGGATACGCAGTATTTT
TRBD2,TRBV9,-,TRBJ2-3,CASSRTSGEYDTQYF,TGTGCCAGCAGCAGGACTAGCGGGGAGTATGATACGCAGTATTTT
TRBD1,TRBV5-1,-,TRBJ2-1,CASSVGHAGGPGYEQFF,TGCGCCAGCAGCGTCGGACACGCAGGGGGCCCCGGGTATGAGCAGTTCTTC
TRBD1,TRBV6-1,-,TRBJ2-7,CASTRQGVYEQYF,TGTGCCAGCACCCGACAGGGAGTCTACGAGCAGTACTTC
-,TRBV10-1,-,TRBJ2-7,CASSAGGEQYF,TGCGCCAGCAGCGCTGGGGGCGAGCAGTACTTC
TRBD1,TRBV11-3,-,TRBJ2-1,CASGQGAYNEQFF,TGTGCCAGCGGACAGGGTGCCTACAATGAGCAGTTCTTC
-,TRBV28,once,TRBJ1-1,CASSFFGGENTEAFF,TGTGCCAGCAGTTTTTTTGGGGGTGAGAACACTGAAGCTTTCTTT
TRBD2,TRBV2,once,TRBJ2-2,CASSVRGGRDTGELFF,TGTGCCAGCAGTGTCCGGGGCGGGAGAGACACCGGGGAGCTGTTTTTT